This TCR beta chain was sequenced during a study of T-cell memory formation after mild COVID-19. Study details: Largely donor-specific sequence clusters came from a couple of donors.

This CDR3 contains 15 residues. The V and J ends lost 1 base and 1 base respectively, with 10 bases between them. Germline V gene sequence: CDR1 KGHSH, CDR2 LQKENI. From 5'RACE with constant-segment primers came TCR alpha and TCR beta cDNA libraries that carried sample barcodes and UMIs. TCRdb re-derived calls from the 5' RACE reads in MiXCR, one entry per CDR3 protein. The data hold around 340,000 distinct CDR3 sequences, with roughly 13% observed a single time. As concerns this clonotype: Its antigen is still unknown.

Whole-study findings and limits: Several responding clones turned up in pre-infection memory, indicating that cross-reactive memory may have taken part. Contracting clones localized mainly to CM and EM when CD4+ and mainly to EMRA when CD8+.

This chain joins TRBV18 and TRBJ1-1, with a weak D call TRBD1 (6 bases). The origin of this receptor is a man between 18 and 35 years old who had mild COVID-19 (a few samples of this study predate the infection). Cell type and time point are not known. The sequenced material came from PBMCs or a T cell subset sorted from them (not recorded which). The CDR3 nucleotides read TGTGCCAGCTCACCACTTCCGGGACAGAACACTGAAGCTTTCTTT. It translates to CASSPLPGQNTEAFF.